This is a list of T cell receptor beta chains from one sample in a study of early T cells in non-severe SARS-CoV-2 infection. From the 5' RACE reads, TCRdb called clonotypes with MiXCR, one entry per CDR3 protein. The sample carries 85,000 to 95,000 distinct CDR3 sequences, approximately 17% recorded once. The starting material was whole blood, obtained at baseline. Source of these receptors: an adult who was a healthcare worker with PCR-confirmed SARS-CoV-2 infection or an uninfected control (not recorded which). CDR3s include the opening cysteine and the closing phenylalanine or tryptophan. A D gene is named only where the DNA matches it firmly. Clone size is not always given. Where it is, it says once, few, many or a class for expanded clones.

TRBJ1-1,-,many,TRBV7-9,CASSLTGVNTEAFF,TGTGCCAGCAGCTTAACAGGTGTGAACACTGAAGCTTTCTTT
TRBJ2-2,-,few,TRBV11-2,CASSLVYGDTGELFF,TGTGCCAGCAGCTTAGTCTATGGGGACACCGGGGAGCTGTTTTTT
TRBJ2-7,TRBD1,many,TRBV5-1,CASSMDRHEQYF,TGCGCCAGCAGCATGGACAGGCACGAGCAGTACTTC
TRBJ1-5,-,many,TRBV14,CASSQDSNQPQHF,TGTGCCAGCAGCCAAGACAGCAATCAGCCCCAGCATTTT
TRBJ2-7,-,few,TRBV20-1,CSANGAFYEQYF,TGCAGTGCAAACGGGGCATTCTACGAGCAGTACTTC
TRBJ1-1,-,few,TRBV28,CASSSPRKNTEAFF,TGTGCCAGCAGTTCCCCCCGGAAGAACACTGAAGCTTTCTTT
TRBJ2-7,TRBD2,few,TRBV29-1,CSVVPSGIAYEQYF,TGCAGCGTTGTACCTAGCGGGATTGCCTACGAGCAGTACTTC
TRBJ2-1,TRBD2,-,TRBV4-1,CASSQEFGGLAGGDEQFF,TGCGCCAGCAGCCAAGAGTTCGGGGGACTAGCGGGAGGCGATGAGCAGTTCTTC
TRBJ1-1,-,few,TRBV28,CASSQSQGQAFF,TGTGCCAGCAGTCAATCACAAGGACAAGCTTTCTTT
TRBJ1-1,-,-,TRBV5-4,CASSDGPQQAFF,TGTGCCAGCAGCGATGGACCCCAGCAAGCTTTCTTT
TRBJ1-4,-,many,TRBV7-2,CASSLAGRVDEKLFF,TGTGCCAGCAGCTTAGCGGGACGGGTGGATGAAAAACTGTTTTTT
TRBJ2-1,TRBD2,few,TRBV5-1,CASSSGLASYNEQFF,TGCGCCAGCAGCTCCGGACTAGCTTCCTACAATGAGCAGTTCTTC
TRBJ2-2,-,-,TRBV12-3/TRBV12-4,CASSPEIGTGELFF,TGTGCCAGCAGCCCCGAGATTGGCACCGGGGAGCTGTTTTTT
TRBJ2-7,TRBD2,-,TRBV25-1,CASSPLLAGGYYEQYF,TGTGCCAGCAGCCCTCTACTAGCGGGAGGGTACTACGAGCAGTACTTC